The 14 T cell receptor beta chains below come from one sample, sequenced in a study of CD8+ T cells in alopecia areata. TCR sequencing used cDNA made by reverse transcription of extracted RNA. Here immunoSEQ multiplex PCR was the method, and the copy in TCRdb shows in-frame clones only, minus some. This table holds 200,000 or so clones, roughly 60% found once. Treatment given: oral pan-JAK inhibitor, 5-10 mg twice daily. Sequenced material: CD4+ T cells sorted from blood, taken at week 24, from a patient treated with tofacitinib. These TCRs come from a human donor with alopecia areata.

V gene TRBV25-1 combines with J gene TRBJ2-7, with unresolved D. Germline lookup yields CDR1 MGHDK and CDR2 SYGVNS. V lost 1 base, J lost 2 bases, and 12 bases lay in between. This CDR3 has 15 residues. The CDR3 here is CASSEFGGMPYEQYF. In nucleotides, the CDR3 is TGTGCCAGCAGTGAATTTGGTGGCATGCCCTACGAGCAGTACTTC.

The chain has TRBV4-3 and TRBJ2-7, with D tentatively TRBD1 (8 bases). Trimming took off 1 base at V and 5 bases at J, with 15 bases between the two ends. Germline assignment: CDR1 LGHNA and CDR2 YSLEER. This CDR3 comprises 15 residues. Written as DNA, the CDR3 is TGCGCCAGCAGCCAAGTGTACAGGGGGGGGAACGAGCAGTACTTC. Translating gives CASSQVYRGGNEQYF.

The chain carries TRBV5-6 and TRBJ2-3; 7 nucleotides align to TRBD1. The germline gives CDR1 SGHDT, CDR2 YYEEEE. CDR3 length: 11 amino acids. V gave up 3 bases and J gave up 11 bases; unmatched junction bases: 3. The DNA for the CDR3 is TGTGCCAGCAGCTGGGACAGTAGGCAGTATTTT. This gives the protein CASSWDSRQYF.

The chain carries TRBV27 and TRBJ1-1; D is ambiguous. The CDR3 has 14 residues. Germline V gene data show CDR1 as MNHEY and CDR2 as SMNVEV (reference sequence). The V end was cut by 3 bases, the J end by 7 bases, with 15 bases between. CDR3 nucleotides: TGTGCCAGCAGTTTTGCGGATACGAGGGATGAAGCTTTCTTT. This gives the protein CASSFADTRDEAFF.

The V call is TRBV7-2, the J call TRBJ2-3; tentative D call: TRBD2 (5 bases). V lost 4 bases and J lost 2, with 13 bases in between. The germline CDR1 and CDR2 sequences are SGHTA and FQGNSA. This CDR3 contains 15 residues. The CDR3: CASSYLLGPTDTQYF. CDR3 bases: TGTGCCAGCAGCTATCTACTAGGTCCCACAGATACGCAGTATTTT.

CDR3 coding DNA: TGTGCCTGGAGTGGTACAGGTCCTAGCACAGATACGCAGTATTTT. It yields the protein CAWSGTGPSTDTQYF. The chain uses TRBV30 and TRBJ2-3; D is possibly TRBD1 (5 bases). The CDR3 covers 15 residues. Per the germline V gene, CDR1 is GTSNPN and CDR2 is SVGIG (reference sequence). The V gene lost 1 base and the J gene lost 0 bases, with 11 bases spanning the gap. Full variable domain (outside the CDR3, taken from reference TRBV30 and TRBJ2-3): SQTIHQWPATLVQPVGSPLSLECTVEGTSNPNLYWYRQAAGRGLQLLFYSVGIGQISSEVPQNLSASRPQDRQFILSSKKLLLSDSGFYLCAWSGTGPSTDTQYFGPGTRLTVL.

The chain uses TRBV7-9 and TRBJ2-1; 8 nucleotides align to TRBD1. The CDR3 consists of 16 residues. V lost 5 bases, J lost 4 bases, and 10 bases stayed unmatched. Germline V gene lookup returns CDR1 SEHNR and CDR2 FQNEAQ (reference sequence). The chain's CDR3 is CASSQRTGRSYNEQFF. CDR3 bases: TGTGCCAGCAGCCAACGGACAGGGCGTTCTTACAATGAGCAGTTCTTC.

The V call is TRBV6-6, the J call TRBJ1-1; no firm D call. This CDR3 is 12 amino acids long. Germline values: CDR1 MNHNY, CDR2 SVGAGI (reference sequence). V lost 6 bases, J lost 0 bases, and 5 bases lay in between. CDR3 nucleotide sequence: TGTGCCAGCAGAGGAATGAACACTGAAGCTTTCTTT. It is translated as CASRGMNTEAFF.

With regard to this clone: Other nucleotide sequences from this sample produce the same CDR3. V is TRBV5-1 and J is TRBJ1-5; 8 bases align to TRBD1. The germline gives CDR1 SGHRS, CDR2 YFSETQ. V trimming: 4 bases; J trimming: 7 bases; junction bases outside the gene matches: 7. The CDR3 has 14 residues. The CDR3 region is CASSPGQGGQPQHF. CDR3 DNA: TGCGCCAGCAGCCCCGGACAGGGAGGACAGCCCCAGCATTTT.

V gene TRBV7-3 combines with J gene TRBJ1-1, with 8 bases lining up with TRBD1. With V trimmed by 5 bases and J by 14 bases, 13 bases remained unmatched. Germline CDR1 and CDR2: SGHTA and FQGTGA. The CDR3 loop spans 13 amino acids. This CDR3 reads CASSPTGQGAKFF. In DNA form, the CDR3 reads TGTGCCAGCAGCCCTACCGGCCAGGGGGCGAAATTCTTT.

The chain recombines TRBV15 with TRBJ2-7; no reliable D call. Trimming pared 3 bases from V and 6 bases from J, leaving 6 bases between. CDR1 and CDR2 from the germline V gene are LNHNV and YYDKDF (reference sequence). The CDR3 is made up of 11 amino acids. CDR3 DNA: TGTGCCACCAGCAGTCGTCTCGAGCAGTACTTC. As protein: CATSSRLEQYF.

This rearrangement joins TRBV29-1 to TRBJ2-7, with D tentatively TRBD1 (6 bases). The germline CDR1 and CDR2 sequences are SQVTM and ANQGSEA. CDR3 length equals 15 residues. Trimming took off 0 bases at V and 3 bases at J, with 15 bases between the two ends. In DNA form, the CDR3 reads TGCAGCGTTGAAGACGGGACACCAAACCGCTACGAGCAGTACTTC. Its translation is CSVEDGTPNRYEQYF.

The chain recombines TRBV9 with TRBJ2-3; possible D gene TRBD1, 5 bases. Trimming took off 0 bases at V and 3 bases at J, with 8 bases between the two ends. The germline gives CDR1 SGDLS, CDR2 YYNGEE. CDR3 size: 14 residues. CDR3 protein: CASSVGPGTDTQYF. The CDR3 DNA follows: TGTGCCAGCAGCGTAGGCCCAGGGACAGATACGCAGTATTTT.

V is TRBV6-1 and J is TRBJ2-7; the D is unclear. Germline values: CDR1 MNHNS, CDR2 SASEGT. Trimming cost V 8 bases and J 12 bases, with 26 bases left between them. The length of the CDR3 is 14 residues. The CDR3 bases are TGTGCCAGCTGGACCGCGGAACCCCCGACCGGGCGGTACTTC. It encodes CASWTAEPPTGRYF.